One and the same sample provided the 3 T cell receptor beta chains below, sequenced in a study of early T cells in non-severe SARS-CoV-2 infection. In TCRdb, the 5' RACE reads were re-called with MiXCR into one record per CDR3 protein. This sample has tens of thousands of distinct CDR3 sequences, with less than 15% found just once. The sample was whole blood, taken at baseline. The receptor set was obtained from an adult who was a healthcare worker with PCR-confirmed SARS-CoV-2 infection or an uninfected control (not recorded which).

The V call is TRBV29-1, the J call TRBJ2-1; D is uncertain. The ends were cut back, 5 bases at V and 9 bases at J, with 17 bases in the middle. Germline CDR1 reads SQVTM; CDR2 reads ANQGSEA. The CDR3 totals 13 residues. The DNA for the CDR3 is TGCAGCGTTAAGCGATGGGAAGTTGGTGAGCAGTTCTTC. Its translation is CSVKRWEVGEQFF.

This clonotype was seen a handful of times. The chain recombines TRBV29-1 with TRBJ2-7; D may be TRBD1 (6 bases). The germline V gene has CDR1 SQVTM and CDR2 ANQGSEA. The length of the CDR3 is 16 residues. The V and J ends lost 5 bases and 1 base respectively, with 21 bases between them. CDR3: CSVQGPPGQPSYEQYF. The CDR3 DNA sequence: TGCAGCGTTCAAGGACCACCGGGACAACCGTCCTACGAGCAGTACTTC.

This clonotype has more than one count but fewer than ten. This rearrangement joins TRBV5-1 to TRBJ1-4, with D maybe TRBD1 (6 bases). Trimming shortened V by 1 base and J by 8 bases, and 15 bases separated the two germline ends. CDR3 length equals 15 residues. CDR1 and CDR2 (germline): SGHRS, YFSETQ. The CDR3 sequence: CASSLLSGTLEKLFF. CDR3 nucleotide sequence: TGCGCCAGCAGCTTGCTCTCCGGGACACTCGAAAAACTGTTTTTT.